Below are 32 T cell receptor beta chains sequenced from a single sample in a study of identical twins. TCRdb re-analysed the 5' RACE reads in MiXCR, keeping a single row per CDR3 protein. This table has about 250,000 distinct CDR3 sequences, about 8.5% appearing once. A further study also used this sample, focusing on yellow fever vaccine responses in identical twins.

Sequenced sample: CD8+ T cells sorted from blood. The receptors come from a young woman in good health.

The gene calls are TRBV7-9 and TRBJ2-5, with 11 bases identical to TRBD1. Germline assignment: CDR1 SEHNR and CDR2 FQNEAQ (reference sequence). The length of the CDR3 is 16 residues. V was clipped by 4 bases and J by 2 bases; unmatched bases: 6. CDR3 in DNA: TGTGCCAGCAGCTCCACAGGACAGGGGGCGCAAGAGACCCAGTACTTC. The encoded protein is CASSSTGQGAQETQYF. Based on the CDR3 plus reference TRBV7-9 and TRBJ2-5, the full variable domain is DTGVSQNPRHKITKRGQNVTFRCDPISEHNRLYWYRQTLGQGPEFLTYFQNEAQLEKSRLLSDRFSAERPKGSFSTLEIQRTEQGDSAMYLCASSSTGQGAQETQYFGPGTRLLVL.

V gene TRBV7-6 combines with J gene TRBJ2-3; D might be TRBD2 (6 bases). This CDR3 has 15 amino acids. V was clipped by 0 bases and J by 5 bases, with 12 bases between them. CDR1 is SGHVS, CDR2 FNYEAQ, per germline. The CDR3 is CASSLAVGRGDTQYF. CDR3 nucleotide sequence: TGTGCCAGCAGCTTAGCTGTCGGGCGGGGAGATACGCAGTATTTT.

This clonotype was detected many times. The chain combines TRBV28 with TRBJ1-1, with 9 bases aligning to TRBD1. The CDR3 runs to 14 residues. Germline assignment: CDR1 MDHEN and CDR2 SYDVKM. In DNA, the CDR3 is TGTGCAACCGAGGGGACAGGGAGTTGGACTGAAGCTTTCTTT. As protein: CATEGTGSWTEAFF.

The table lists this clonotype with a few counts. This chain links TRBV11-2 with TRBJ2-5, with D tentatively TRBD1 (7 bases). There are 15 residues in the CDR3. CDR1 SGHAT and CDR2 FQNNGV come from the germline V gene. With 6 bases removed from V and 5 bases from J, the gap between germline ends came to 19 bases. CDR3 nucleotides: TGTGCCAGCAGTCAGGGGGGTGGGCCCCGGGAGACCCAGTACTTC. This sequence encodes CASSQGGGPRETQYF.

This clonotype appeared a few times. The chain uses TRBV27 and TRBJ2-4; TRBD2 might be the D (5 bases). V lost 6 bases to trimming and J lost 6 bases, with 15 bases between them. The germline V gene has CDR1 MNHEY and CDR2 SMNVEV (reference sequence). The CDR3 covers 14 residues. CDR3 region: CASRVDWAGNIQYF. The DNA of the CDR3 is TGTGCCAGCAGAGTGGACTGGGCCGGAAACATTCAGTACTTC.

The rearrangement joins TRBV4-3 to TRBJ2-2; 7 bases are shared with TRBD2. The J segment lost 3 bases and the V segment lost 0 bases, leaving 7 bases of the junction unmatched. CDR3 length: 17 residues. Germline V lookup: CDR1 LGHNA, CDR2 YSLEER. The CDR3 DNA follows: TGCGCCAGCAGCCAAGATGGACTAGTATCGGACACCGGGGAGCTGTTTTTT. This gives the protein CASSQDGLVSDTGELFF.

This clonotype was seen more than once but under ten times. The genes are TRBV12-3 or TRBV12-4 and TRBJ2-7, with 7 bases lining up with TRBD1. V trimming: 3 bases; J trimming: 5 bases; junction bases outside the gene matches: 10. The CDR3 extends over 15 amino acids. The CDR3 DNA reads TGTGCCAGCAGTTTTAGGTCAGGGGGACCTAACGAGCAGTACTTC. This codes for CASSFRSGGPNEQYF.

This clonotype showed up many times. This rearrangement joins TRBV20-1 to TRBJ2-3, with D uncertain. The CDR3 length is 14 residues. The germline V and J ends were trimmed by 5 bases and 4 bases, with 16 bases remaining between them. The germline CDR1 and CDR2 sequences are DFQATT and SNEGSKA (reference sequence). The CDR3 coding sequence is TGCAGTGCTTCGACTCTCCATGGCCCAGATACGCAGTATTTT. It is translated as CSASTLHGPDTQYF.

This clonotype has a count of ten or more. This rearrangement joins TRBV9 to TRBJ2-5, with TRBD2 matching 14 bases. Germline assignment: CDR1 SGDLS and CDR2 YYNGEE. This CDR3 is built from 18 residues. The V gene end was trimmed by 0 bases and the J gene end by 4 bases; junction bases not matched to a gene: 8. CDR3 region: CASSVGGLAGGKGETQYF. Here the CDR3 DNA reads TGTGCCAGCAGCGTAGGCGGACTAGCGGGGGGAAAGGGAGAGACCCAGTACTTC.

The sample holds a few counts of this clonotype. CDR3 DNA: TGTGCCATCCAGGGACAGGGAGACGGCTACTCCTACGAGCAGTACTTC. This sequence encodes CAIQGQGDGYSYEQYF. This chain links TRBV10-3 with TRBJ2-7, with 9 positions matching TRBD1. The CDR3 length is 16 residues. Germline CDR1 and CDR2: ENHRY and SYGVKD. Trimming cost V 8 bases and J 0 bases; bases outside gene matches: 11.

This clonotype has just a few counts. The chain couples TRBV6-1 to TRBJ2-1; D possibly corresponds to TRBD2 (7 bases). The V gene's germline CDR1 is MNHNS and CDR2 SASEGT. The CDR3 totals 15 residues. With 6 bases removed from V and 6 bases from J, the gap between germline ends came to 18 bases. The DNA of the CDR3 is TGTGCCAGCAGCCAATCCGGGGGGCAAGGCAATGAGCAGTTCTTC. Encoded protein: CASSQSGGQGNEQFF.

This clonotype was found many times. V gene TRBV6-2 or TRBV6-3 combines with J gene TRBJ2-5, with D uncertain. V shed 2 bases and J shed 3 bases, with 13 bases lying between them. Per the germline V gene, CDR1 is MNHEY and CDR2 is SVGEGT. The CDR3 is made up of 15 amino acids. CDR3 DNA sequence: TGTGCCAGCAGTTACCAGTATGCCGCGGAAGAGACCCAGTACTTC. The encoded protein is CASSYQYAAEETQYF.

This clonotype was counted a few times. The chain uses TRBV28 and TRBJ2-3; D is undetermined. Between the trimmed V and J ends, which lost 10 bases and 2 bases, there was a span of 16 bases. Germline V gene sequence: CDR1 MDHEN, CDR2 SYDVKM. This CDR3 has 14 residues. The CDR3 DNA follows: TGTGCCATACGCGAGGCAGTGTTCACAGATACGCAGTATTTT. This codes for CAIREAVFTDTQYF.

The rearrangement joins TRBV20-1 to TRBJ2-7, with 9 bases matching TRBD1. CDR3 length: 16 amino acids. The V gene end was trimmed by 0 bases and the J gene end by 0 bases; junction bases not matched to a gene: 6. In germline, CDR1 is DFQATT, CDR2 SNEGSKA (reference sequence). The CDR3, as DNA: TGCAGTGCTAGAGAACTGGACAGGGGCGGCTCCTACGAGCAGTACTTC. It is translated as CSARELDRGGSYEQYF.

This rearrangement joins TRBV2 to TRBJ2-7; D gene ambiguous. CDR3 size: 13 residues. The ends were cut back, 3 bases at V and 0 bases at J, with 6 bases in the middle. Germline CDR1 and CDR2: SNHLY and FYNNEI. The chain's CDR3 is CASSDPSSYEQYF. DNA of the CDR3: TGTGCCAGCAGTGATCCGAGCTCCTACGAGCAGTACTTC.

This clonotype showed up many times. The CDR3, as DNA: TGTGCCAGCAGCCCCAGGGCGGAGACCCAGTACTTC. Encoded protein: CASSPRAETQYF. The chain joins TRBV7-9 to TRBJ2-5, with D maybe TRBD1 (5 bases). The ends were cut back, 5 bases at V and 5 bases at J, with 9 bases in the middle. Germline V gene sequence: CDR1 SEHNR, CDR2 FQNEAQ (reference sequence). This CDR3 has 12 residues. Using reference TRBV7-9 and TRBJ2-5 for the parts outside the CDR3, the full variable domain is DTGVSQNPRHKITKRGQNVTFRCDPISEHNRLYWYRQTLGQGPEFLTYFQNEAQLEKSRLLSDRFSAERPKGSFSTLEIQRTEQGDSAMYLCASSPRAETQYFGPGTRLLVL.

The chain couples TRBV11-2 to TRBJ2-1; D unresolved. Trimming cost V 5 bases and J 1 base, with 18 bases left between them. CDR3 size: 17 residues. The germline V gene encodes CDR1 SGHAT and CDR2 FQNNGV. The CDR3 sequence: CASSSGGNEISYNEQFF. DNA for the CDR3: TGTGCCAGCAGCAGTGGCGGAAATGAGATATCCTACAATGAGCAGTTCTTC. Based on the CDR3 plus reference TRBV11-2 and TRBJ2-1, the full variable domain is EAGVAQSPRYKIIEKRQSVAFWCNPISGHATLYWYQQILGQGPKLLIQFQNNGVVDDSQLPKDRFSAERLKGVDSTLKIQPAKLEDSAVYLCASSSGGNEISYNEQFFGPGTRLTVL.

This clonotype was observed a few times. This chain connects TRBV6-1 to TRBJ2-5; 10 positions agree with TRBD2. With V trimmed by 6 bases and J by 5 bases, 9 bases remained unmatched. Germline CDR1 MNHNS, CDR2 SASEGT. The CDR3 extends over 15 amino acids. CDR3 DNA sequence: TGTGCCAGCAGCGGACTAGCGGTTCTCCGGGAGACCCAGTACTTC. It codes for CASSGLAVLRETQYF.

The rearrangement links TRBV27 to TRBJ1-1; D may be TRBD1 (5 bases). The V end was cut by 6 bases, the J end by 3 bases, with 14 bases between. This CDR3 comprises 14 residues. Looked up from germline, CDR1 is MNHEY and CDR2 is SMNVEV (reference sequence). The CDR3 DNA is TGTGCCAGCAGCTTGTATAGGGGCCACACTGAAGCTTTCTTT. Translating it yields CASSLYRGHTEAFF.

V and J are TRBV13 and TRBJ2-7, with TRBD2 identical over 7 bases. The V segment lost 5 bases and the J segment 6 bases; nucleotides outside the gene matches: 19. Germline-derived CDR1 and CDR2 are PRHDT and FYEKMQ (reference sequence). The CDR3 has 17 residues. The CDR3 sequence is CASSQSLGAGVSREQYF. For the CDR3, the DNA is TGTGCCAGCAGCCAAAGCCTAGGGGCGGGAGTCTCGCGCGAGCAGTACTTC.

This clonotype was detected ten times or more. Compared with germline, one end of the junction differs, possibly owing to a read error. For the CDR3, the DNA is TGTGCTAGCAGCTTAGGGGGACACCCCCCAGATACGCAGTATTTT. Its protein is CASSLGGHPPDTQYF. V is TRBV7-7 and J is TRBJ2-3, with D tentatively TRBD1 (6 bases). In germline, CDR1 is SSHAT, CDR2 FNYEAQ (reference sequence). CDR3 size: 15 residues.

This clonotype was seen more than once but under ten times. The chain uses TRBV7-9 and TRBJ2-7; 7 nucleotides match TRBD2. Germline CDR1 reads SEHNR; CDR2 reads FQNEAQ (reference sequence). The CDR3 sequence is 16 residues long. J gave up 0 bases and V 2 bases, and 7 bases lay outside the gene matches. CDR3 loop: CASSLLDERGSYEQYF. The CDR3 DNA sequence: TGTGCCAGCAGCTTATTGGACGAGCGGGGCTCCTACGAGCAGTACTTC.

At least ten counts were recorded for this clonotype. CDR3 bases: TGTGCCAGCAGTTCATTTGATGAGCAGTTCTTC. Protein: CASSSFDEQFF. The chain couples TRBV12-3 or TRBV12-4 to TRBJ2-1, with D hard to call. The CDR3 length is 11 residues. The V and J ends lost 4 bases and 8 bases respectively, with 6 bases between them.

The chain recombines TRBV12-3 or TRBV12-4 with TRBJ2-1, with 8 nucleotides matching TRBD2. The CDR3 spans 15 residues. V gave up 6 bases and J gave up 4 bases; unmatched junction bases: 8. CDR3 region: CASSSGTSEYNEQFF. The CDR3 DNA follows: TGTGCCAGCAGCTCCGGGACTAGTGAATACAATGAGCAGTTCTTC.

The rearrangement joins TRBV10-3 to TRBJ2-1; no clear D gene. The CDR3 has 15 amino acids. V lost 6 bases to trimming and J lost 7 bases, with 19 bases between them. Germline CDR1 reads ENHRY; CDR2 reads SYGVKD. CDR3 nucleotides: TGTGCCATCAGAGGAGAAAACCACCCTAGGAATGAGCAGTTCTTC. Protein product: CAIRGENHPRNEQFF.

The chain combines TRBV10-3 with TRBJ2-5; the match to TRBD2 covers 7 bases. V lost 4 bases to trimming and J lost 2 bases; unmatched junction nucleotides: 13. The CDR3 extends over 17 amino acids. CDR1 is ENHRY, CDR2 SYGVKD, per germline. This CDR3 reads CAISVVPGGGEQETQYF. Written as DNA, the CDR3 is TGTGCCATCAGTGTGGTTCCTGGCGGGGGTGAACAAGAGACCCAGTACTTC.

This sequence joins TRBV5-5 and TRBJ2-5, with D possibly matching TRBD1 (6 bases). V was trimmed by 4 bases and J by 7 bases, leaving 26 bases between them. This CDR3 spans 17 amino acids. Per germline, CDR1 SGHKS and CDR2 YYEKEE (reference sequence). CDR3 nucleotide sequence: TGTGCCAGCAGCCCTGCGCCGAACAACAGGGATGCGGGGACCCAGTACTTC. Its protein is CASSPAPNNRDAGTQYF.

The CDR3: CASSLDFSGLEQETQYF. The CDR3 nucleotides are TGTGCCAGCAGCTTGGATTTTAGCGGCCTCGAGCAAGAGACCCAGTACTTC. This chain links TRBV5-6 with TRBJ2-5; possible D gene TRBD2, 6 bases. Germline CDR1 is SGHDT and CDR2 is YYEEEE. Deletions cut 0 bases from V and 2 bases from J, with 17 bases between. The CDR3 length is 17 residues.

This clonotype was seen just once. The chain has TRBV7-8 and TRBJ2-7; 7 bases agree with TRBD1. CDR3 length: 14 residues. With V trimmed by 1 base and J by 6 bases, 6 bases remained unmatched. Germline V gene data show CDR1 as SGHVS and CDR2 as FQNEAQ. The CDR3 DNA sequence: TGTGCCAGCAGCTTAGACCTGACAGGGAGCGAGCAGTACTTC. Amino acid sequence: CASSLDLTGSEQYF.

This rearrangement joins TRBV4-1 to TRBJ1-6; 11 nucleotides match TRBD1. The CDR3 is 16 amino acids. V was pared by 0 bases and J by 10 bases, with 5 bases of the junction left unmatched. CDR1 and CDR2 (germline): MGHRA, YSYEKL. CDR3 nucleotide sequence: TGCGCCAGCAGCCAAGAAGCGGACAGGGGGCAGTCACCCCTCCACTTT. Its translation is CASSQEADRGQSPLHF.

This clonotype came up a few times. The CDR3 nucleotides read TGCGCCAGCAGTGCGGGAGGGGAGCAGTTCTTC. Encoded protein: CASSAGGEQFF. The chain employs TRBV4-1 and TRBJ2-1, with 9 bases that match TRBD2. The CDR3 covers 11 residues. Germline-derived CDR1 and CDR2 are MGHRA and YSYEKL. V trimming: 6 bases; J trimming: 10 bases; junction bases outside the gene matches: 1.

This clonotype has just a few counts. CDR3 in DNA: TGCAGTGCTAGAGAACGGATGGGGAGTTCGGGCTCTGGGGCCAACGTCCTGACTTTC. Its translation is CSARERMGSSGSGANVLTF. The genes are TRBV20-1 and TRBJ2-6; D possibly corresponds to TRBD2 (5 bases). Germline values: CDR1 DFQATT, CDR2 SNEGSKA (reference sequence). V was shortened by 0 bases and J by 0 bases, with 18 bases between the two germline ends. The CDR3 runs 19 residues.